This passage covers 23 T cell receptor beta chains from one sample sequenced in a study of long-term antiretroviral therapy in people with HIV. This was the immunoSEQ v3.0 assay at survey level. Only in-frame clones appear in the TCRdb table, and some are missing; sequencing was by immunoSEQ multiplex PCR. This table holds around 25,000 clones, approximately 77% found once. This specimen was unsorted PBMCs, taken 4.4 years after starting antiretroviral therapy. These receptor sequences come from a man aged 25 to 45 with HIV.

The rearrangement joins TRBV7-8 to TRBJ2-6; D not resolved. In germline, CDR1 is SGHVS, CDR2 FQNEAQ. This CDR3 is 16 amino acids long. Trimming shortened V by 4 bases and J by 5 bases, and 15 bases separated the two germline ends. The CDR3 here is CASSCPKQSRANVLTF. The CDR3 DNA sequence: TGTGCCAGCAGCTGCCCTAAACAAAGTCGGGCCAACGTCCTGACTTTC.

CDR3 amino acids: CASSESKDTQYF. For the CDR3, the DNA is TGCGCCAGCAGTGAGTCGAAGGATACGCAGTATTTT. V is TRBV10-2 and J is TRBJ2-3; D uncertain. Germline assignment: CDR1 WSHSY and CDR2 SAAADI. The CDR3 extends over 12 amino acids. The germline V and J ends were trimmed by 0 bases and 6 bases, with 4 bases remaining between them.

J is TRBJ2-5 and V is TRBV5-1; TRBD1 agrees at 9 bases. V trimming: 0 bases; J trimming: 4 bases; junction bases outside the gene matches: 4. This CDR3 comprises 15 residues. Germline V gene sequence: CDR1 SGHRS, CDR2 YFSETQ. CDR3: CASSLVQGAGETQYF. CDR3 nucleotides: TGCGCCAGCAGCTTGGTACAGGGGGCTGGAGAGACCCAGTACTTC.

The chain joins TRBV7-6 to TRBJ2-1, with 12 bases that match TRBD2. Germline assignment: CDR1 SGHVS and CDR2 FNYEAQ. The CDR3 extends over 15 amino acids. The J segment lost 8 bases and the V segment lost 5 bases, leaving 7 bases of the junction unmatched. The CDR3 reads CASSPGLAGSDEQFF. CDR3 nucleotide sequence: TGTGCCAGCAGCCCCGGACTAGCGGGGTCAGATGAGCAGTTCTTC.

The chain couples TRBV6-6 to TRBJ2-7; D uncertain. Germline V gives CDR1 MNHNY, CDR2 SVGAGI (reference sequence). Trimming took 5 bases from V and 6 from J, leaving 20 bases between them. This CDR3 contains 15 residues. This CDR3 is CASSIAGSGRSEQYF. For the CDR3, the DNA is TGTGCCAGCAGTATCGCCGGGTCTGGACGGAGCGAGCAGTACTTC.

The V and J genes are TRBV18 and TRBJ2-5, with no clear D. Looked up from germline, CDR1 is KGHSH and CDR2 is LQKENI. The V gene lost 1 base and the J gene lost 4 bases, with 7 bases spanning the gap. CDR3 length: 13 residues. CDR3 loop: CASSPLSGETQYF. The CDR3 DNA sequence: TGTGCCAGCTCACCACTGTCCGGAGAGACCCAGTACTTC.

V gene TRBV29-1 combines with J gene TRBJ1-1, with a possible D match to TRBD1 (5 bases). Germline CDR1 SQVTM, CDR2 ANQGSEA. CDR3 length: 13 residues. The V and J ends lost 1 base and 4 bases respectively, with 10 bases between them. The CDR3 reads CSVEVGGGTEAFF. CDR3 coding DNA: TGCAGCGTTGAAGTCGGGGGTGGCACTGAAGCTTTCTTT.

The chain combines TRBV7-2 with TRBJ2-7; 7 bases fit TRBD2. The CDR3 is made up of 14 amino acids. Trimming cost V 1 base and J 3 bases; bases outside gene matches: 3. Looked up from germline, CDR1 is SGHTA and CDR2 is FQGNSA. DNA for the CDR3: TGTGCCAGCAGCTTAGGAGCGGGAATCTACGAGCAGTACTTC. Protein: CASSLGAGIYEQYF. Combining the CDR3 with reference TRBV7-2 and TRBJ2-7 gives the whole variable domain GAGVSQSPSNKVTEKGKDVELRCDPISGHTALYWYRQSLGQGLEFLIYFQGNSAPDKSGLPSDRFSAERTGGSVSTLTIQRTQQEDSAVYLCASSLGAGIYEQYFGPGTRLTVT.

The chain joins TRBV10-3 to TRBJ2-2, with 9 bases lining up with TRBD1. The CDR3 length is 14 residues. With V trimmed by 5 bases and J by 6 bases, 4 bases remained unmatched. Germline V gene data show CDR1 as ENHRY and CDR2 as SYGVKD. The chain's CDR3 is CAISLQGASGELFF. The CDR3 nucleotides read TGTGCCATCAGTCTACAGGGGGCGTCCGGGGAGCTGTTTTTT.

The rearrangement links TRBV5-1 to TRBJ2-3, with 11 bases identical to TRBD2. This CDR3 region has 15 residues. Trimming cost V 3 bases and J 1 base; bases outside gene matches: 1. The germline gives CDR1 SGHRS, CDR2 YFSETQ. The CDR3 bases are TGCGCCAGCAGCTCGGGACTAGCGGGCACAGATACGCAGTATTTT. It codes for CASSSGLAGTDTQYF.

V gene TRBV5-5 combines with J gene TRBJ2-3, with TRBD2 matching 13 bases. The CDR3 is 17 amino acids. J lost 3 bases, V lost 2 bases, and 6 bases had no gene match. Germline V gene lookup returns CDR1 SGHKS and CDR2 YYEKEE (reference sequence). CDR3 sequence (DNA): TGTGCCAGCAGCTTCTCTCCGGGACTAGCGGGGACAGATACGCAGTATTTT. Translating it yields CASSFSPGLAGTDTQYF.

CDR3 region: CASSQAGGGDTQYF. DNA for the CDR3: TGCGCCAGCAGCCAAGCGGGGGGGGGAGATACGCAGTATTTT. The chain joins TRBV4-1 to TRBJ2-3; 8 bases agree with TRBD2. Germline CDR1 MGHRA, CDR2 YSYEKL. Trimming cost V 1 base and J 5 bases; bases outside gene matches: 2. This CDR3 is built from 14 residues.

The chain joins TRBV11-2 to TRBJ1-6; 8 bases align to TRBD1. CDR3 length: 15 residues. The ends lost 5 bases at V and 8 bases at J; junction bases unmatched: 8. Germline CDR1 and CDR2: SGHAT and FQNNGV. The CDR3 bases are TGTGCCAGCAGCCTCGTCGGCAGGGGGCATTCACCCCTCCACTTT. It yields the protein CASSLVGRGHSPLHF.

This chain joins TRBV7-2 and TRBJ2-5, with 10 bases matching TRBD2. The trim removed 3 bases at V and 6 bases at J, leaving 4 bases unmatched. The germline V gene encodes CDR1 SGHTA and CDR2 FQGNSA. The CDR3 contains 14 residues. This CDR3 reads CASSFLAGEKTQYF. The CDR3 nucleotides read TGTGCCAGCAGCTTTCTAGCGGGAGAAAAGACCCAGTACTTC.

The chain couples TRBV7-6 to TRBJ2-1, with TRBD1 matching over 8 bases. The CDR3 contains 16 residues. The V gene's germline CDR1 is SGHVS and CDR2 FNYEAQ. V dropped 0 bases and J dropped 10; count of bases not matched to a gene: 11. In DNA form, the CDR3 reads TGTGCCAGCAGCTTAGCGACCAGGGGGCGCGGGGTCGAGCAGTTCTTC. It codes for CASSLATRGRGVEQFF.

The chain employs TRBV6-1 and TRBJ2-5; no definite D call. Germline V CDR1 and CDR2: MNHNS, SASEGT. V was clipped by 4 bases and J by 5 bases, with 14 bases between them. The CDR3 contains 14 residues. CDR3 amino acids: CASSASRVRETQYF. The CDR3 DNA reads as TGTGCCAGCAGTGCCTCCCGGGTACGGGAGACCCAGTACTTC.

The rearrangement links TRBV4-3 to TRBJ1-1; D gene ambiguous. This CDR3 has 13 residues. Germline CDR1 LGHNA, CDR2 YSLEER. Trimming removed 3 bases at V and 0 bases at J, with 5 bases between. The CDR3 region has the DNA TGCGCCAGCAGCCAGCGAATGAACACTGAAGCTTTCTTT. Residues: CASSQRMNTEAFF.

The chain uses TRBV15 and TRBJ2-7; 7 bases agree with TRBD1. After removal of 1 base from V and 3 bases from J, the junction contained 3 bases not matched to a gene. Germline assignment: CDR1 LNHNV and CDR2 YYDKDF (reference sequence). This CDR3 spans 14 amino acids. The CDR3 DNA is TGTGCCACCAGCAGAGCGGGACAGATCTACGAGCAGTACTTC. Protein product: CATSRAGQIYEQYF.

The rearrangement joins TRBV9 to TRBJ1-2; 8 bases fit TRBD1. V shed 4 bases, J shed 6 bases, and the junction held 20 bases outside the gene matches. The CDR3 is 18 amino acids. Germline V lookup: CDR1 SGDLS, CDR2 YYNGEE. CDR3 protein: CASSPSSRNAGGLDGYTF. The CDR3 coding sequence is TGTGCCAGCAGCCCAAGTTCCCGTAACGCAGGGGGCTTAGATGGCTACACCTTC.

The chain links TRBV5-4 to TRBJ2-2, with D perhaps TRBD2 (6 bases). Trimming left V 4 bases short and J 3 bases short, with 16 bases between. The length of the CDR3 is 16 residues. The germline CDR1 and CDR2 sequences are SGHNT and YYREEE (reference sequence). Here the CDR3 DNA reads TGTGCCAGCAGCCCCCGGGCGGGGTTTGACACCGGGGAGCTGTTTTTT. Translated: CASSPRAGFDTGELFF. The full variable domain, completed using reference TRBV5-4 and TRBJ2-2, is ETGVTQSPTHLIKTRGQQVTLRCSSQSGHNTVSWYQQALGQGPQFIFQYYREEENGRGNFPPRFSGLQFPNYSSELNVNALELDDSALYLCASSPRAGFDTGELFFGEGSRLTVL.

The rearrangement uses TRBV27 and TRBJ1-1; TRBD1 agrees at 8 bases. CDR3 length: 15 residues. After removal of 10 bases from V and 1 base from J, the junction contained 11 bases not matched to a gene. Germline values: CDR1 MNHEY, CDR2 SMNVEV (reference sequence). The CDR3 coding sequence is TGTGCCACCCCGGGCAGGGGGCGCGGGAACACTGAAGCTTTCTTT. This translates into CATPGRGRGNTEAFF.

The genes are TRBV5-5 and TRBJ2-5; no clear D. CDR3 length: 11 residues. V was clipped by 3 bases and J by 1 base, with 1 base between them. Germline CDR1 and CDR2: SGHKS and YYEKEE (reference sequence). This CDR3 is CASSSQETQYF. The CDR3 coding sequence is TGTGCCAGCAGCTCCCAAGAGACCCAGTACTTC.

The chain recombines TRBV14 with TRBJ2-5; weak D call: TRBD1 (6 bases). The CDR3 length is 14 residues. Germline lookup yields CDR1 SGHDN and CDR2 FVKESK. The ends were cut back, 4 bases at V and 5 bases at J, with 14 bases in the middle. The CDR3 loop is CASSPLGGFETQYF. CDR3 in DNA: TGTGCCAGCAGCCCGCTAGGGGGATTCGAGACCCAGTACTTC.